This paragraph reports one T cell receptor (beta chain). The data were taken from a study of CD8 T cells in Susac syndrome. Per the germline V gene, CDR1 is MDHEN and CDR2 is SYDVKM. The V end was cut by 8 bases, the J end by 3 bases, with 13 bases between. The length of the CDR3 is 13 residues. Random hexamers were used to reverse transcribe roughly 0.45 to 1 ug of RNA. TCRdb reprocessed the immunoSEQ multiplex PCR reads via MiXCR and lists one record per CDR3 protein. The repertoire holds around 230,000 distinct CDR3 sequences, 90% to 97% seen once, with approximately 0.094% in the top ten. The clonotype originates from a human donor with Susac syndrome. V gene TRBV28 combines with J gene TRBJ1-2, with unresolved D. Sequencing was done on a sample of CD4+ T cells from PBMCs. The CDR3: CASELDQHYGYTF. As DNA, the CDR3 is TGTGCCAGCGAATTGGACCAACACTATGGCTACACCTTC.